This T cell receptor beta chain was identified during a study of blood T cell repertoires in COVID-19. Study context: Researchers got acute and convalescent COVID-19 samples from the United States, Italy and Spain.

Authors' data handling: Amplification from reference gene primers served as the basis for estimated nucleated cell counts. The data were produced by immunoSEQ multiplex PCR, yet TCRdb's version contains in-frame clones alone and is incomplete. D and trimming were read from the DNA, whereas the V and J calls and clone size are those reported in that table. Among about 27,000 clones listed, 92% were seen once. Trimming took off 7 bases at V and 11 bases at J, with 15 bases between the two ends. CDR1 is ENHRY, CDR2 SYGVKD, per germline. CDR3 length equals 12 residues. The material sequenced was peripheral blood. The sequence derives from a human donor in a cohort sampled during active COVID-19. This chain joins TRBV10-3 and TRBJ1-5; D possibly corresponds to TRBD1 (6 bases). DNA of the CDR3: TGTGCCATCAAGGGGGAGGGACAATCCCAGCATTTT. Translation gives CAIKGEGQSQHF.